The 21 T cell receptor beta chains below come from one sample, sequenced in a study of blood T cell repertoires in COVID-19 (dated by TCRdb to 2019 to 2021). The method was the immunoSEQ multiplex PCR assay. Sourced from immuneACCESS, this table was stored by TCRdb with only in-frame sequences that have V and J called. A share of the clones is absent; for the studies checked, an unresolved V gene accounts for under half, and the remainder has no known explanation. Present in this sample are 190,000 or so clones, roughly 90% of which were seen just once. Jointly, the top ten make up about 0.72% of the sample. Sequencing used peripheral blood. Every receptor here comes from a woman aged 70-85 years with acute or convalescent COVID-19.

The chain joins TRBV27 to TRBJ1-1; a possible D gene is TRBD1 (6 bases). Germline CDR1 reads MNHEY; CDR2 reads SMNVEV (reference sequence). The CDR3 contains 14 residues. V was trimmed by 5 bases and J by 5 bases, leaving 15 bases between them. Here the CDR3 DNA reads TGTGCCAGCAGTACATCCAGGGGTTGGACTGAAGCTTTCTTT. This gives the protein CASSTSRGWTEAFF.

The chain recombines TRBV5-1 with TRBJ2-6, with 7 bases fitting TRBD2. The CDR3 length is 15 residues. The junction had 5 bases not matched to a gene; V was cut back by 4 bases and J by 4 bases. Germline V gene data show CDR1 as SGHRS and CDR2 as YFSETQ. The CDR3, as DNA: TGCGCCAGCAGCCGCAGGGAGGGCGGGGCCAACGTCCTGACTTTC. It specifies CASSRREGGANVLTF.

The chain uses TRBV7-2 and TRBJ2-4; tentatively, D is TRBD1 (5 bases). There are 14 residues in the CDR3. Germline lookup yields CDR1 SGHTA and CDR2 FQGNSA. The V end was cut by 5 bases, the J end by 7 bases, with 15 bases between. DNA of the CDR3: TGTGCCAGCAGCCTTAATCCAGGGATGAACATTCAGTACTTC. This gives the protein CASSLNPGMNIQYF.

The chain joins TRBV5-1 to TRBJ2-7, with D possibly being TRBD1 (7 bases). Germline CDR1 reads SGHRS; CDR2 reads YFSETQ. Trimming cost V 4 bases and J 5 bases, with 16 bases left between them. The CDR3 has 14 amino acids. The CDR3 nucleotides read TGCGCCAGCAGCCACTTCGGAGGGGGCGACGAGCAGTACTTC. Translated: CASSHFGGGDEQYF.

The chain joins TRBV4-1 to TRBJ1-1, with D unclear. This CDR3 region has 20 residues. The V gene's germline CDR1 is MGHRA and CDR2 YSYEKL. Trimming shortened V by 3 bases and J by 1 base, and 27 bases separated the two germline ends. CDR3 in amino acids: CASSHHKGAGVGVTNTEAFF. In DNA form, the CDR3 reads TGCGCCAGCAGCCATCACAAGGGAGCGGGTGTGGGAGTTACGAACACTGAAGCTTTCTTT.

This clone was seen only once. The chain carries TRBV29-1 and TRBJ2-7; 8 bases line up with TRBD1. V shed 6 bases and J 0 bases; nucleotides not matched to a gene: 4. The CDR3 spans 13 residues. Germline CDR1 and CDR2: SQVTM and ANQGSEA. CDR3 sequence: CSVRTGHSYEQYF. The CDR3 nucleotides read TGCAGCGTGCGGACAGGGCACTCCTACGAGCAGTACTTC.

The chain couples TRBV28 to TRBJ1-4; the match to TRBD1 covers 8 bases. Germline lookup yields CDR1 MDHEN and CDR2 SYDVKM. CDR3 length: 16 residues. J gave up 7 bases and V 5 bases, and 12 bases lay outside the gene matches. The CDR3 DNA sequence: TGTGCCAGCAGTAGACAGAGACAGGGGATGAGTGAAAAACTGTTTTTT. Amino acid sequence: CASSRQRQGMSEKLFF.

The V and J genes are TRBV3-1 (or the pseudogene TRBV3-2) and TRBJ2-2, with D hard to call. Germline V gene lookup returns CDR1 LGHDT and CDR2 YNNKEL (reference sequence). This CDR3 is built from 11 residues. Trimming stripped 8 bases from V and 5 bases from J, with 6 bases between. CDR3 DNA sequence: TGTGCCAGCGCCGGGACCGGGGAGCTGTTTTTT. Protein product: CASAGTGELFF.

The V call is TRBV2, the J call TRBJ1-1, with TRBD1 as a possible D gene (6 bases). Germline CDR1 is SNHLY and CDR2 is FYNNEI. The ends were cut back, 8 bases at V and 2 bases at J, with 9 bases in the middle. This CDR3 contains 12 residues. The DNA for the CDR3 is TGTGCCAGCCAGGACAGAAACACTGAAGCTTTCTTT. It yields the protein CASQDRNTEAFF.

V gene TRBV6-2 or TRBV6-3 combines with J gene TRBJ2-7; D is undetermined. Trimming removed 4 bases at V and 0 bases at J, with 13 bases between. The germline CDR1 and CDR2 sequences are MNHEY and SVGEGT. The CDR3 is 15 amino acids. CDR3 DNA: TGTGCCAGCAGTTCCCGAGGAAGAGACTCCTACGAGCAGTACTTC. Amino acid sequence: CASSSRGRDSYEQYF.

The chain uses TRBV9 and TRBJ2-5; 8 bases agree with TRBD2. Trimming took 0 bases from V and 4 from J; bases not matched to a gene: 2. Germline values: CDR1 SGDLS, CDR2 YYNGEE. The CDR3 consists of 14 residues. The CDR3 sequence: CASSVGLAGETQYF. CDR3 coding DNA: TGTGCCAGCAGCGTAGGTCTAGCGGGAGAGACCCAGTACTTC.

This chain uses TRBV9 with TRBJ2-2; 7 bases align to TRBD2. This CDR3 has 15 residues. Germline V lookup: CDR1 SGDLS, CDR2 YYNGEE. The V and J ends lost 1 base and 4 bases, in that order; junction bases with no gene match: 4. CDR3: CASSVTGTITGELFF. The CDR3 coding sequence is TGTGCCAGCAGCGTAACCGGGACTATCACCGGGGAGCTGTTTTTT.

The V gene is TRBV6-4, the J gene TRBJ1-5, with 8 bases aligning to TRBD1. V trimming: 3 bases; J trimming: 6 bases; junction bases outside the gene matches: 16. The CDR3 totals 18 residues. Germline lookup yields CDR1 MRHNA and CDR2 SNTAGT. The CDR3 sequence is CASSDRQGAIRCGQPQHF. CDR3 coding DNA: TGTGCCAGCAGTGATAGGCAGGGGGCGATTCGGTGCGGTCAGCCCCAGCATTTT.

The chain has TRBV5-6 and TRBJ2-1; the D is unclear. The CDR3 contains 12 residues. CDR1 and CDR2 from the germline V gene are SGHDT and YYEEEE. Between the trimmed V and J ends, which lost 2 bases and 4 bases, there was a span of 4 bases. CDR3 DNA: TGTGCCAGCAGCTTCCAGTACAATGAGCAGTTCTTC. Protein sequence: CASSFQYNEQFF.

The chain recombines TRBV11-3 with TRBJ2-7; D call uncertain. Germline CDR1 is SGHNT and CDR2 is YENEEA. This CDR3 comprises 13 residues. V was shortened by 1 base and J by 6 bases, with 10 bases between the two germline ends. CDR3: CASSLGLPGEQYF. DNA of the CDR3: TGTGCCAGCAGCTTAGGCCTGCCGGGCGAGCAGTACTTC.

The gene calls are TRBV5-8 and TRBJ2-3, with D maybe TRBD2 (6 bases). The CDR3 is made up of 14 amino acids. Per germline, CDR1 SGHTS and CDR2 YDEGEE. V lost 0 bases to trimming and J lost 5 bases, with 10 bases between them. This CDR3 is CASSLGPAGDTQYF. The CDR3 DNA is TGTGCCAGCAGCTTGGGGCCAGCGGGAGATACGCAGTATTTT.

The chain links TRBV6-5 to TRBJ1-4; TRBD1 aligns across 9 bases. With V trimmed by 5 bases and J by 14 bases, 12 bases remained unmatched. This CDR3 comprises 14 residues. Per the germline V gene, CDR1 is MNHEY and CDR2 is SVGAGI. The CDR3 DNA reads TGTGCCAGCAGTACAATTGTGGGACAGGGCTACCTGTTTTTT. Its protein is CASSTIVGQGYLFF.

The CDR3 region is CASSYRTGGGDEQFF. CDR3 coding DNA: TGTGCCAGCAGTTACCGGACAGGGGGTGGGGATGAGCAGTTCTTC. V gene TRBV6-5 combines with J gene TRBJ2-1, with 10 bases aligning to TRBD1. The germline V gene encodes CDR1 MNHEY and CDR2 SVGAGI. There are 15 residues in the CDR3. Losses at the gene ends were 2 bases for V and 8 bases for J; bases not matched to a gene: 6.

The CDR3 DNA follows: TGTGCCAGCAGCAAGTCAGGGGACCGAGAGACCCAGTACTTC. Residues: CASSKSGDRETQYF. This chain joins TRBV21-1 and TRBJ2-5; the D segment call TRBD1 is taken from the table without a DNA check. TRBV21-1 is classified as a pseudogene. This CDR3 is 14 amino acids long.

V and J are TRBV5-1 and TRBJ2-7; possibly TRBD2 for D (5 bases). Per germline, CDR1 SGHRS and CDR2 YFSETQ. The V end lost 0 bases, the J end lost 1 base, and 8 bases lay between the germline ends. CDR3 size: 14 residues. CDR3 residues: CASSLVGESYEQYF. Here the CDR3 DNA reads TGCGCCAGCAGCTTGGTTGGGGAGTCCTACGAGCAGTACTTC.

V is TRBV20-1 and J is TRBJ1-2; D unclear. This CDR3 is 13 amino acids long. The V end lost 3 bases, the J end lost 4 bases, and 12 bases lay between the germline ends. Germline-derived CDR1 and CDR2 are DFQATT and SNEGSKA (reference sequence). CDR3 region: CSASDSPGYGYTF. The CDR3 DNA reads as TGCAGTGCTAGTGACTCCCCGGGCTATGGCTACACCTTC.